A single TCR beta chain is shown here with its context. Its antigen is as yet unknown. Using immunoSEQ multiplex PCR, the repertoire was profiled, and TCRdb retains in-frame clones only, with some absent. The sample lists approximately 900 clones, roughly 88% occurring once. Over chemoradiotherapy, repertoires were sampled more than once. This specimen comes from a study of chemoradiotherapy in HPV16-positive cancers. Regarding the study as a whole: Candidate HPV-specific clones and E7-related TCR motifs grew in tumor during treatment. In HPV16-positive patients, HPV-responsive T-cell expansion tracked better recurrence-free survival.

Trimming cost V 8 bases and J 0 bases, with 10 bases left between them. The germline V gene encodes CDR1 SNHLY and CDR2 FYNNEI. This CDR3 is 14 amino acids long. The sequenced sample was tumor tissue, obtained from a patient who underwent chemoradiotherapy. The receptor's source is a human donor with HPV-associated anogenital cancer. V is TRBV2 and J is TRBJ1-4, with a weak D call TRBD1 (5 bases). Here the CDR3 reads CASGRGATNEKLFF. CDR3 sequence (DNA): TGTGCCAGCGGGAGGGGAGCAACTAATGAAAAACTGTTTTTT.